The 11 T cell receptor beta chains below come from one sample, sequenced in a study of T cell changes during pregnancy in multiple sclerosis. The data were produced by immunoSEQ multiplex PCR, yet TCRdb's version contains in-frame clones alone and is incomplete. The table shows 40,000 to 60,000 clones, with roughly 90% occurring only once. Specimen: peripheral blood, collected in the first trimester of pregnancy. The receptors were sampled from a female donor in good health, enrolled as a control in a pregnancy study.

The chain joins TRBV27 to TRBJ1-5; D might be TRBD1 (6 bases). The CDR3 has 15 residues. The germline V gene has CDR1 MNHEY and CDR2 SMNVEV (reference sequence). Trimming stripped 3 bases from V and 4 bases from J, with 13 bases between. The CDR3 region has the DNA TGTGCCAGCAGTTTTGGGGGGGCGAAGAATCAGCCCCAGCATTTT. Protein sequence: CASSFGGAKNQPQHF.

J is TRBJ2-1 and V is TRBV9; 7 bases fit TRBD2. The V and J ends lost 0 bases and 6 bases, in that order; junction bases with no gene match: 6. The germline CDR1 and CDR2 sequences are SGDLS and YYNGEE. The CDR3 covers 15 residues. CDR3 sequence reads: CASSVGLATSNEQFF. The CDR3 bases are TGTGCCAGCAGCGTAGGACTAGCCACCTCCAATGAGCAGTTCTTC.

The V and J genes are TRBV28 and TRBJ2-7; 14 positions agree with TRBD2. With 9 bases clipped from V and 0 bases from J, the junction kept 10 bases outside the gene matches. This CDR3 region has 17 residues. The germline CDR1 and CDR2 sequences are MDHEN and SYDVKM. Here the CDR3 DNA reads TGTGCCAGTATGGGGACTAGCGGGAGCCCTATCTCCTACGAGCAGTACTTC. This gives the protein CASMGTSGSPISYEQYF.

This rearrangement joins TRBV19 to TRBJ1-1, with a weak D call TRBD1 (5 bases). Looked up from germline, CDR1 is LNHDA and CDR2 is SQIVND (reference sequence). Trimming stripped 3 bases from V and 1 base from J, with 6 bases between. The CDR3 contains 13 residues. The CDR3 sequence is CASSIRANTEAFF. DNA of the CDR3: TGTGCCAGTAGTATCAGGGCGAACACTGAAGCTTTCTTT.

CDR3 residues: CASSLQDGGLNEQFF. The CDR3 bases are TGTGCCAGCAGCCTCCAGGACGGGGGGTTGAATGAGCAGTTCTTC. This chain uses TRBV7-9 with TRBJ2-1; 7 bases match TRBD2. With 5 bases clipped from V and 7 bases from J, the junction kept 11 bases outside the gene matches. Germline CDR1 SEHNR, CDR2 FQNEAQ (reference sequence). CDR3 length: 15 residues.

This rearrangement joins TRBV6-5 to TRBJ2-3, with TRBD2 matching over 8 bases. After removal of 0 bases from V and 11 bases from J, the junction contained 4 bases not matched to a gene. The CDR3 is made up of 13 amino acids. Germline CDR1 and CDR2: MNHEY and SVGAGI. The DNA for the CDR3 is TGTGCCAGCAGTTACTCGGGGACTAGGGTGCAGTATTTT. This sequence encodes CASSYSGTRVQYF.

The chain uses TRBV11-2 and TRBJ1-2; D is unclear. This CDR3 comprises 15 residues. From germline, CDR1 is SGHAT and CDR2 FQNNGV. The V gene lost 5 bases and the J gene lost 4 bases, with 17 bases spanning the gap. CDR3 nucleotide sequence: TGTGCCAGCAGCCCCCGCGCCCAGCGATCCTATGGCTACACCTTC. This codes for CASSPRAQRSYGYTF. Using reference TRBV11-2 and TRBJ1-2 for the parts outside the CDR3, the full variable domain is EAGVAQSPRYKIIEKRQSVAFWCNPISGHATLYWYQQILGQGPKLLIQFQNNGVVDDSQLPKDRFSAERLKGVDSTLKIQPAKLEDSAVYLCASSPRAQRSYGYTFGSGTRLTVV.

The V gene is TRBV5-2, the J gene TRBJ2-6; TRBD2, the D gene given by the table, was not confirmed from the DNA. TRBV5-2 is an annotated pseudogene. This CDR3 has 17 residues. CDR3 residues: CASNYNGEQSRANVLTF. DNA for the CDR3: TGTGCCAGCAATTACAATGGAGAACAAAGTCGGGCCAACGTCCTGACTTTC.

The V call is TRBV28, the J call TRBJ1-2; tentative D call: TRBD1 (6 bases). The CDR3 is 15 residues long. V lost 2 bases to trimming and J lost 6 bases, with 16 bases between them. Per the germline V gene, CDR1 is MDHEN and CDR2 is SYDVKM. CDR3 protein: CASSLVFGGADGYTF. Here the CDR3 DNA reads TGTGCCAGCAGTTTAGTTTTTGGGGGCGCGGATGGCTACACCTTC.

This chain joins TRBV6-6 and TRBJ2-6, with D perhaps TRBD2 (5 bases). The V and J ends lost 2 bases and 1 base respectively, with 6 bases between them. The CDR3 totals 15 residues. The germline V gene encodes CDR1 MNHNY and CDR2 SVGAGI (reference sequence). DNA of the CDR3: TGTGCCAGCAGTTACGAGGGTTCTGGGGCCAACGTCCTGACTTTC. This translates into CASSYEGSGANVLTF.

The V gene is TRBV6-5, the J gene TRBJ1-2; 7 nucleotides match TRBD1. CDR3 size: 12 residues. Per the germline V gene, CDR1 is MNHEY and CDR2 is SVGAGI. J was trimmed by 8 bases and V by 6 bases; bases with no gene match: 6. The CDR3 DNA follows: TGTGCCAGCAGACCCGGGACAGACGGCTACACCTTC. Translation: CASRPGTDGYTF.